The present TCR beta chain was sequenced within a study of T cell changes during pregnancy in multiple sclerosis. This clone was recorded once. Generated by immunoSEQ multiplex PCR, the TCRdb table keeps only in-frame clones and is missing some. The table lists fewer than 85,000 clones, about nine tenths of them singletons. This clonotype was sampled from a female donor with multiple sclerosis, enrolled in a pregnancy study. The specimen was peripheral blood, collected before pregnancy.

This chain's CDR3 is CASSLASGGYTDTQYF. In DNA, the CDR3 is TGTGCCAGCAGCTTGGCCAGCGGGGGGTACACAGATACGCAGTATTTT. The chain couples TRBV5-6 to TRBJ2-3; 9 bases agree with TRBD2. V shed 0 bases and J 2 bases; nucleotides not matched to a gene: 4. The germline CDR1 and CDR2 sequences are SGHDT and YYEEEE. The CDR3 spans 16 residues. The full variable domain, with the rest looked up from reference TRBV5-6 and TRBJ2-3, is DAGVTQSPTHLIKTRGQQVTLRCSPKSGHDTVSWYQQALGQGPQFIFQYYEEEERQRGNFPDRFSGHQFPNYSSELNVNALLLGDSALYLCASSLASGGYTDTQYFGPGTRLTVL.